The 22 T cell receptor beta chains in this list originate from one sample, sequenced in a study of cytomegalovirus exposure and HLA in healthy donors. 13 Jbeta primers and 60 Vbeta primers were used for the PCR. TCRdb's table, derived via immunoSEQ multiplex PCR, lists solely in-frame clones and lacks some. The sample shows around 67,000 clones, about 80% of them seen only once. The sequencing input was PBMCs. Every receptor here comes from a man younger than 30 in good health and CMV-seropositive.

This clone was seen more than once but under ten times. The CDR3 is CASSFLDRGREAFF. Written as DNA, the CDR3 is TGTGCCAGCAGTTTTCTTGACAGGGGACGGGAAGCTTTCTTT. The chain employs TRBV28 and TRBJ1-1; 8 bases are a match to TRBD1. Per the germline V gene, CDR1 is MDHEN and CDR2 is SYDVKM. The J segment lost 8 bases and the V segment lost 3 bases, leaving 8 bases of the junction unmatched. The CDR3 covers 14 residues. Full variable domain (rest looked up from reference TRBV28 and TRBJ1-1): DVKVTQSSRYLVKRTGEKVFLECVQDMDHENMFWYRQDPGLGLRLIYFSYDVKMKEKGDIPEGYSVSREKKERFSLILESASTNQTSMYLCASSFLDRGREAFFGQGTRLTVV.

The chain recombines TRBV30 with TRBJ1-1; no firm D call. Germline CDR1 reads GTSNPN; CDR2 reads SVGIG (reference sequence). The CDR3 has 14 amino acids. The V end lost 0 bases, the J end lost 0 bases, and 8 bases lay between the germline ends. CDR3 in amino acids: CAWSVPSLNTEAFF. In nucleotides, the CDR3 is TGTGCCTGGAGTGTACCCAGTCTGAACACTGAAGCTTTCTTT.

This clone was seen a handful of times. The rearrangement joins TRBV30 to TRBJ2-3, with D perhaps TRBD2 (5 bases). The CDR3 contains 13 residues. Trimming stripped 3 bases from V and 6 bases from J, with 13 bases between. The germline V gene has CDR1 GTSNPN and CDR2 SVGIG (reference sequence). The CDR3 region is CAWRGITGDTQYF. The CDR3 nucleotides read TGTGCCTGGAGAGGGATAACGGGGGATACGCAGTATTTT. The variable domain in full, completed from reference TRBV30 and TRBJ2-3, reads SQTIHQWPATLVQPVGSPLSLECTVEGTSNPNLYWYRQAAGRGLQLLFYSVGIGQISSEVPQNLSASRPQDRQFILSSKKLLLSDSGFYLCAWRGITGDTQYFGPGTRLTVL.

The chain combines TRBV5-8 with TRBJ2-7; TRBD2 might be the D (5 bases). V was shortened by 0 bases and J by 5 bases, with 6 bases between the two germline ends. The germline CDR1 and CDR2 sequences are SGHTS and YDEGEE. The CDR3 has 12 residues. CDR3 sequence reads: CASSLVGNEQYF. DNA of the CDR3: TGTGCCAGCAGCTTGGTCGGGAACGAGCAGTACTTC.

The chain carries TRBV7-2 and TRBJ1-3; possible D gene TRBD1, 6 bases. Germline V gene sequence: CDR1 SGHTA, CDR2 FQGNSA. The CDR3 spans 16 residues. V lost 5 bases, J lost 1 base, and 15 bases lay in between. Here the CDR3 DNA reads TGTGCCAGCAGCCCGGGGGGGGCAGGGTCTGGAAACACCATATATTTT. Its translation is CASSPGGAGSGNTIYF.

This clone occurred a few times. The CDR3 reads CATLPGAGVIYGYTF. Written as DNA, the CDR3 is TGTGCCACCCTCCCCGGGGCAGGGGTAATCTATGGCTACACCTTC. The rearrangement uses TRBV6-5 and TRBJ1-2; tentatively, D is TRBD1 (6 bases). Between the trimmed V and J ends, which lost 10 bases and 4 bases, there was a span of 22 bases. The CDR3 loop spans 15 amino acids. The germline V gene encodes CDR1 MNHEY and CDR2 SVGAGI.

V is TRBV30 and J is TRBJ2-1; 11 bases align to TRBD1. Per germline, CDR1 GTSNPN and CDR2 SVGIG (reference sequence). Trimming at V came to 6 bases and at J to 4 bases, leaving 11 bases not matched to a gene. This CDR3 contains 16 residues. CDR3 bases: TGTGCCTGTTTCCCCTCGGGACAGGGGGTGTACAATGAGCAGTTCTTC. As protein: CACFPSGQGVYNEQFF. The whole variable domain, remainder taken from reference TRBV30 and TRBJ2-1, is SQTIHQWPATLVQPVGSPLSLECTVEGTSNPNLYWYRQAAGRGLQLLFYSVGIGQISSEVPQNLSASRPQDRQFILSSKKLLLSDSGFYLCACFPSGQGVYNEQFFGPGTRLTVL.

The chain employs TRBV4-1 and TRBJ2-7; 13 nucleotides match TRBD2. The CDR3 has 16 residues. CDR1 and CDR2 (germline): MGHRA, YSYEKL. V gave up 2 bases and J gave up 5 bases; unmatched junction bases: 6. The CDR3 DNA reads TGCGCCAGCAGCCAATTCGGGACTAGCGGGGCCCACGAGCAGTACTTC. Translated, it gives CASSQFGTSGAHEQYF.

This chain connects TRBV5-1 to TRBJ1-4; possibly TRBD1 for D (6 bases). V lost 2 bases and J 0 bases, leaving 11 bases between the germline ends. Germline V gene data show CDR1 as SGHRS and CDR2 as YFSETQ. The CDR3 spans 16 residues. CDR3 DNA: TGCGCCAGCAGCTTCCTAGCAGGGGCAACTAATGAAAAACTGTTTTTT. It yields the protein CASSFLAGATNEKLFF.

The genes are TRBV29-1 and TRBJ2-3; tentative D call: TRBD2 (6 bases). Trimming removed 5 bases from V and 9 bases from J, with 18 bases in between. The CDR3 spans 13 residues. Germline V gene data show CDR1 as SQVTM and CDR2 as ANQGSEA. The chain's CDR3 is CSVRAPLAGTQYF. CDR3 bases: TGCAGCGTTAGGGCACCCTTGGCGGGGACGCAGTATTTT.

V gene TRBV6-5 combines with J gene TRBJ2-1, with a tentative D call TRBD1 (6 bases). CDR3 length equals 14 residues. Germline CDR1 and CDR2: MNHEY and SVGAGI. Trimming took off 10 bases at V and 5 bases at J, with 18 bases between the two ends. Written as DNA, the CDR3 is TGTGCCATCTACCCGGACAGCACGAACAATGAGCAGTTCTTC. It specifies CAIYPDSTNNEQFF.

DNA of the CDR3: TGCAGCGTTGACGGCTCTGGAAACACCATATATTTT. Protein: CSVDGSGNTIYF. This sequence joins TRBV29-1 and TRBJ1-3; D gene ambiguous. The CDR3 loop spans 12 amino acids. The V gene lost 3 bases and the J gene lost 0 bases, with 3 bases spanning the gap. Germline CDR1 SQVTM, CDR2 ANQGSEA.

The genes are TRBV5-1 and TRBJ2-1; D is perhaps TRBD1 (6 bases). The CDR3 covers 17 residues. The V and J ends lost 2 bases and 0 bases respectively, with 15 bases between them. CDR1 and CDR2 from the germline V gene are SGHRS and YFSETQ. As DNA, the CDR3 is TGCGCCAGCAGCTTCCCCAAGGACAGCAGCTCCTACAATGAGCAGTTCTTC. Its translation is CASSFPKDSSSYNEQFF.

This clone was detected only a few times. The chain combines TRBV23-1 with TRBJ1-5; the D gene is possibly TRBD1 (5 bases). TRBV23-1 is an ORF for which the function is uncertain. The V gene lost 7 bases and the J gene lost 7 bases, with 23 bases spanning the gap. This CDR3 contains 16 residues. CDR3 bases: TGCGCCAGCAAAGAATTTAGCAGGGCGGTCGGGCAGCCCCAGCATTTT. Translation gives CASKEFSRAVGQPQHF.

V gene TRBV2 combines with J gene TRBJ2-5; maybe TRBD2 (5 bases). The CDR3 spans 15 residues. CDR1 is SNHLY and CDR2 is FYNNEI in the germline V gene. V lost 3 bases and J 4 bases, leaving 15 bases between the germline ends. CDR3 nucleotides: TGTGCCAGCAGTGACGCGGACTTTGCCAGAGAGACCCAGTACTTC. Its translation is CASSDADFARETQYF.

This rearrangement joins TRBV30 to TRBJ1-5, with D maybe TRBD1 (6 bases). CDR1 GTSNPN and CDR2 SVGIG come from the germline V gene (reference sequence). V lost 2 bases to trimming and J lost 0 bases, with 17 bases between them. The CDR3 has 17 residues. For the CDR3, the DNA is TGTGCCTGGAGTAAAGGACAGACCTTTTATAGCAATCAGCCCCAGCATTTT. This codes for CAWSKGQTFYSNQPQHF.

The chain links TRBV6-1 to TRBJ1-1; 8 bases match TRBD1. The CDR3 is 13 residues long. CDR1 is MNHNS, CDR2 SASEGT, per germline. V was clipped by 6 bases and J by 4 bases; unmatched bases: 4. CDR3 region: CASSLQGGTEAFF. The CDR3 nucleotides read TGTGCCAGCAGCTTACAGGGGGGCACTGAAGCTTTCTTT.

The J gene is TRBJ1-1, the V gene TRBV5-1, with D unresolved. CDR1 is SGHRS, CDR2 YFSETQ, per germline. The CDR3 has 13 residues. Trimming left V 2 bases short and J 1 base short, with 6 bases between. The CDR3 region has the DNA TGCGCCAGCAGCTTCGGTGGGAACACTGAAGCTTTCTTT. The encoded protein is CASSFGGNTEAFF.

J is TRBJ1-5 and V is TRBV19; D not certain. The CDR3 spans 12 residues. CDR1 LNHDA and CDR2 SQIVND come from the germline V gene (reference sequence). The V end lost 7 bases, the J end lost 4 bases, and 8 bases lay between the germline ends. CDR3: CASIAENQPQHF. For the CDR3, the DNA is TGTGCCAGTATAGCGGAAAATCAGCCCCAGCATTTT. The complete variable domain, with remaining parts taken from reference TRBV19 and TRBJ1-5, reads DGGITQSPKYLFRKEGQNVTLSCEQNLNHDAMYWYRQDPGQGLRLIYYSQIVNDFQKGDIAEGYSVSREKKESFPLTVTSAQKNPTAFYLCASIAENQPQHFGDGTRLSIL.

The chain joins TRBV7-2 to TRBJ2-5, with 8 bases matching TRBD1. This CDR3 contains 15 residues. V lost 5 bases, J lost 4 bases, and 9 bases stayed unmatched. Germline CDR1 reads SGHTA; CDR2 reads FQGNSA. The DNA for the CDR3 is TGTGCCAGCAGCCTAGACCGGGACAGGCGAGAGACCCAGTACTTC. This encodes CASSLDRDRRETQYF.

The chain couples TRBV5-1 to TRBJ2-3; 7 bases line up with TRBD2. V lost 5 bases, J lost 2 bases, and 5 bases stayed unmatched. The length of the CDR3 is 14 residues. Looked up from germline, CDR1 is SGHRS and CDR2 is YFSETQ. The chain's CDR3 is CASRPGGNTDTQYF. CDR3 in DNA: TGCGCCAGCAGACCGGGGGGAAACACAGATACGCAGTATTTT.

This sequence joins TRBV25-1 and TRBJ1-1; maybe TRBD1 (5 bases). This CDR3 is 15 amino acids long. V was cut by 2 bases and J by 7 bases, with 17 bases left in between. Germline V gene sequence: CDR1 MGHDK, CDR2 SYGVNS. The CDR3 DNA reads TGTGCCAGCAGTGAACCCGGCGGGGCCCGGTTTGAAGCTTTCTTT. Translated: CASSEPGGARFEAFF. Looking up the rest from reference TRBV25-1 and TRBJ1-1 gives the full variable domain: EADIYQTPRYLVIGTGKKITLECSQTMGHDKMYWYQQDPGMELHLIHYSYGVNSTEKGDLSSESTVSRIRTEHFPLTLESARPSHTSQYLCASSEPGGARFEAFFGQGTRLTVV.